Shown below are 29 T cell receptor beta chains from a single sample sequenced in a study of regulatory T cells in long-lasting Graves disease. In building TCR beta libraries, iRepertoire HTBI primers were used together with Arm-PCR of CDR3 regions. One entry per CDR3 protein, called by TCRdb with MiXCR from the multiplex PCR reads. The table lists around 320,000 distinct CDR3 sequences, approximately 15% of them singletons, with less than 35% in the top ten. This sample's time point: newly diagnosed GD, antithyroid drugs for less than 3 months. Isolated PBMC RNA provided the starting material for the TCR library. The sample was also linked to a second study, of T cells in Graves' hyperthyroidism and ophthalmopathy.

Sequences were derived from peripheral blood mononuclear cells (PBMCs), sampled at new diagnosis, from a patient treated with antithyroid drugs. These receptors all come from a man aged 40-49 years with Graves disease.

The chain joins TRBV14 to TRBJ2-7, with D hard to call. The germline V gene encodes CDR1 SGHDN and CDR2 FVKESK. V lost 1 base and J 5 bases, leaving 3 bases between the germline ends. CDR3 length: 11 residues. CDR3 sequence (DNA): TGTGCCAGCAGCCAAGTTCACGAGCAGTACTTC. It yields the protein CASSQVHEQYF.

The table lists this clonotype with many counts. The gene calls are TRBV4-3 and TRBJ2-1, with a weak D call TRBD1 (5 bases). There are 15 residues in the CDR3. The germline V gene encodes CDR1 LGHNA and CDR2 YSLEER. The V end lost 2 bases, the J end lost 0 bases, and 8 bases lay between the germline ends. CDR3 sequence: CASSQQGYSYNEQFF. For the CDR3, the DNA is TGCGCCAGCAGCCAACAGGGTTACTCCTACAATGAGCAGTTCTTC.

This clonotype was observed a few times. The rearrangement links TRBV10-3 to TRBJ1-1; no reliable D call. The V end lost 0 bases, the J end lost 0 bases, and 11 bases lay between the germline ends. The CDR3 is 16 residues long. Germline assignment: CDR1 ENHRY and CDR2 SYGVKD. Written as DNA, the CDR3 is TGTGCCATCAGTGAGTCGGGAGGCAGCCTGAACACTGAAGCTTTCTTT. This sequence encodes CAISESGGSLNTEAFF.

The CDR3 spells CASSEVALSYNEQFF. DNA for the CDR3: TGCGCCAGCAGTGAGGTAGCCCTCTCCTACAATGAGCAGTTCTTC. The chain uses TRBV10-2 and TRBJ2-1; no clear D. Trimming took off 2 bases at V and 0 bases at J, with 8 bases between the two ends. The CDR3 is made up of 15 amino acids. The germline CDR1 and CDR2 sequences are WSHSY and SAAADI.

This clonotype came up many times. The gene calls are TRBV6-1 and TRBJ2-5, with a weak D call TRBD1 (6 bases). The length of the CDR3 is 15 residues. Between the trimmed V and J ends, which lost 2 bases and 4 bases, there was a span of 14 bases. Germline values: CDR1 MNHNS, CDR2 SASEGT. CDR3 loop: CASSEFHTGLETQYF. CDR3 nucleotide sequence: TGTGCCAGCAGTGAATTCCATACAGGGCTAGAGACCCAGTACTTC.

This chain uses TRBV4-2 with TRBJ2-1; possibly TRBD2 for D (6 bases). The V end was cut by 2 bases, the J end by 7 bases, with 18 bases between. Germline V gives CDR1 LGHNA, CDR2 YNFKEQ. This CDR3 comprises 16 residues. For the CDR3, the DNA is TGTGCCAGCAGCCAATTACTCGGGACTTATACTAATGAGCAGTTCTTC. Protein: CASSQLLGTYTNEQFF.

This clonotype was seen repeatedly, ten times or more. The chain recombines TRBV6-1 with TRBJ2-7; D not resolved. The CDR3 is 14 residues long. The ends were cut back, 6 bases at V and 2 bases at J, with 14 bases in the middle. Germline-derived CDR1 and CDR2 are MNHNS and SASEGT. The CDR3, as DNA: TGTGCCAGCAGGAGGACCGATGCTGCCTACGAGCAGTACTTC. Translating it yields CASRRTDAAYEQYF.

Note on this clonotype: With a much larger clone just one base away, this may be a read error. CDR3 DNA sequence: TGCAGTGCTAGAGATCCCAGGACAGGCCAAGAGACCCAGTTCTTC. It encodes CSARDPRTGQETQFF. The gene calls are TRBV20-1 and TRBJ2-1; 7 nucleotides match TRBD1. Germline V lookup: CDR1 DFQATT, CDR2 SNEGSKA (reference sequence). The CDR3 has 15 amino acids. With 0 bases clipped from V and 13 bases from J, the junction kept 15 bases outside the gene matches.

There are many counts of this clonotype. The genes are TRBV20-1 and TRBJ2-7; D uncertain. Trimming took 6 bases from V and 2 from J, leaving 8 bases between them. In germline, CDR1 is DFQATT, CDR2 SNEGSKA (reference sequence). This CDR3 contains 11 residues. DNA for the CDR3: TGCAGTGCCCCGACTGCCTACGAGCAGTACTTC. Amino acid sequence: CSAPTAYEQYF.

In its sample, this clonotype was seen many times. CDR3 in DNA: TGTGCCACCAGTGGGGGAGGACAGGGACCGTACAATGAGCAGTTCTTC. Residues: CATSGGGQGPYNEQFF. The V call is TRBV24-1, the J call TRBJ2-1; TRBD1 matches 8 bases. With V trimmed by 5 bases and J by 4 bases, 9 bases remained unmatched. Germline V lookup: CDR1 KGHDR, CDR2 SFDVKD. The CDR3 covers 16 residues.

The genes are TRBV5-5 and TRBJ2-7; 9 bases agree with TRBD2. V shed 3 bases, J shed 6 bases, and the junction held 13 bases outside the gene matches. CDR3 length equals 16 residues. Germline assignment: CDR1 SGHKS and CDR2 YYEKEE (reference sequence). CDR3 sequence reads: CASSSTRLAGRLEQYF. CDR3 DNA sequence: TGTGCCAGCAGCTCCACCAGGCTAGCGGGGAGACTCGAGCAGTACTTC.

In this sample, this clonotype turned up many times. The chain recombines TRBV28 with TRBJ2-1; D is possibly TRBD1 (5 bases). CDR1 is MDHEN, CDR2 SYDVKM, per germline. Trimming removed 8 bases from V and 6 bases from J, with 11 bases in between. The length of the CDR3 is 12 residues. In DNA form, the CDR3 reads TGTGCCAGCCCTCAGGGTCCCAATGAGCAGTTCTTC. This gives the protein CASPQGPNEQFF.

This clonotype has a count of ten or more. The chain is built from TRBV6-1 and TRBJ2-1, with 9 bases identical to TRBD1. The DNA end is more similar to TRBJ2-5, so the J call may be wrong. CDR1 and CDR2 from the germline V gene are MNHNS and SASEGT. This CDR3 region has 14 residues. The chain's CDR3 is CASREQGAGETQYF. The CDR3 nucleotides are TGTGCCAGCAGGGAACAGGGGGCCGGAGAGACCCAGTACTTC.

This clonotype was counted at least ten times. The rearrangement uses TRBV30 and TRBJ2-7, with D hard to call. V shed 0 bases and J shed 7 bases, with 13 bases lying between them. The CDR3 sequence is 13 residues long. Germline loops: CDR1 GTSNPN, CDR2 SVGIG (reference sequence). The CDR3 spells CAWSVVTATEQYF. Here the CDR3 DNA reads TGTGCCTGGAGTGTAGTAACAGCTACAGAGCAGTACTTC.

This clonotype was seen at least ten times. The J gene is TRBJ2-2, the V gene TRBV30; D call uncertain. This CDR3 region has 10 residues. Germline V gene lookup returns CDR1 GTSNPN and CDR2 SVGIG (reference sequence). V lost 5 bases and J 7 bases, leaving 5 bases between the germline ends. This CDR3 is CAWSGGELFF. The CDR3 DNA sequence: TGTGCCTGGTCCGGCGGGGAGCTGTTTTTT.

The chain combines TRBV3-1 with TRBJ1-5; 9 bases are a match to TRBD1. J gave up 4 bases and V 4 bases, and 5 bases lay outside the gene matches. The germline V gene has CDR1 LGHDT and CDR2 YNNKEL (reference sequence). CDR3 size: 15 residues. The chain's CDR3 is CASSRTTGGNQPQHF. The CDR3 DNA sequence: TGTGCCAGCAGCCGGACGACAGGGGGTAATCAGCCCCAGCATTTT.

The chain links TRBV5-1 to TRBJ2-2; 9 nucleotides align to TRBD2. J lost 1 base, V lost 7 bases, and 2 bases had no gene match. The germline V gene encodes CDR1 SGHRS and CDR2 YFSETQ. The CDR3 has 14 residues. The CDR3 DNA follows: TGCGCCAGCGTAGCGGGGGTGAACACCGGGGAGCTGTTTTTT. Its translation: CASVAGVNTGELFF.

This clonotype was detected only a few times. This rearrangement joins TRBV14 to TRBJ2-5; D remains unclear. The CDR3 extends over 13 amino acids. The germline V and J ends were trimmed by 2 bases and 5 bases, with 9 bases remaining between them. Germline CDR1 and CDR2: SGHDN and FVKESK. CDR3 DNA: TGTGCCAGCAGCCAATCTTACGTGGAGACCCAGTACTTC. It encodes CASSQSYVETQYF.

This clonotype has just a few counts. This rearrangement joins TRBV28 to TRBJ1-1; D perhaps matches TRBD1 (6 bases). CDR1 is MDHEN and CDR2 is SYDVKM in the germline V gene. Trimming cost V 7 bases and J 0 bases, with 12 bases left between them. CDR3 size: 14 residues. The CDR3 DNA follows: TGTGCCAGCACCTTCGGGGACATGAACACTGAAGCTTTCTTT. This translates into CASTFGDMNTEAFF. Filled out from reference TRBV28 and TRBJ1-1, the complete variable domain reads DVKVTQSSRYLVKRTGEKVFLECVQDMDHENMFWYRQDPGLGLRLIYFSYDVKMKEKGDIPEGYSVSREKKERFSLILESASTNQTSMYLCASTFGDMNTEAFFGQGTRLTVV.

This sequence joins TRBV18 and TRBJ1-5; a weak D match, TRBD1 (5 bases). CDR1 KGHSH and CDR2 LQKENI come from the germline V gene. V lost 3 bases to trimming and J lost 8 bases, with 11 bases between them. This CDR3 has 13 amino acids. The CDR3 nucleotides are TGTGCCAGCTCACCCAGGGTCGAGGAGCCCCAGCATTTT. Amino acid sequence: CASSPRVEEPQHF. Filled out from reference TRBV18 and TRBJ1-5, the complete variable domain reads NAGVMQNPRHLVRRRGQEARLRCSPMKGHSHVYWYRQLPEEGLKFMVYLQKENIIDESGMPKERFSAEFPKEGPSILRIQQVVRGDSAAYFCASSPRVEEPQHFGDGTRLSIL.

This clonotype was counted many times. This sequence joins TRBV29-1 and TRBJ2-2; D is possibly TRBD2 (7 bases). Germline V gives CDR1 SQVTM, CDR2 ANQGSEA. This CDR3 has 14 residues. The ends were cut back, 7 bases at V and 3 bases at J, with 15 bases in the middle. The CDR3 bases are TGCAGCGCTGCGCGGGGGCACGACACCGGGGAGCTGTTTTTT. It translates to CSAARGHDTGELFF.

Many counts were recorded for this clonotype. This chain's CDR3 is CASQTDGAVGSPLHF. In nucleotides, the CDR3 is TGTGCCAGCCAAACGGACGGAGCCGTGGGTTCACCCCTCCACTTT. This chain links TRBV18 with TRBJ1-6; D not certain. The CDR3 contains 15 residues. Between the trimmed V and J ends, which lost 8 bases and 9 bases, there was a span of 20 bases. Germline V gene sequence: CDR1 KGHSH, CDR2 LQKENI.

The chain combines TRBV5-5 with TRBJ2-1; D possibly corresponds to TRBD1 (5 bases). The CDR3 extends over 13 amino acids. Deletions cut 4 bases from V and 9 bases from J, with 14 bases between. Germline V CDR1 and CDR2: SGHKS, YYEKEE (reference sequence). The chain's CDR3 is CASSPPVGVEQFF. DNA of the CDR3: TGTGCCAGCAGCCCGCCGGTAGGGGTTGAGCAGTTCTTC.

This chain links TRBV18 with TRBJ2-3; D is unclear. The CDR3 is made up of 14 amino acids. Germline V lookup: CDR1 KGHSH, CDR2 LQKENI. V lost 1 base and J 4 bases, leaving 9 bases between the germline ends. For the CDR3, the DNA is TGTGCCAGCTCACCACGTCAGCCGGCAGATACGCAGTATTTT. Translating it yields CASSPRQPADTQYF.

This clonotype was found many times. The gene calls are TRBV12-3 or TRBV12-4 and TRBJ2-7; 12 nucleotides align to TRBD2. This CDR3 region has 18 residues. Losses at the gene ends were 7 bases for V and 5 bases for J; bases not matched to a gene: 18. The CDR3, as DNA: TGTGCCAGCACCCTGACTAGCGGGGGCGCTTTTATGATCCACGAGCAGTACTTC. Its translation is CASTLTSGGAFMIHEQYF.

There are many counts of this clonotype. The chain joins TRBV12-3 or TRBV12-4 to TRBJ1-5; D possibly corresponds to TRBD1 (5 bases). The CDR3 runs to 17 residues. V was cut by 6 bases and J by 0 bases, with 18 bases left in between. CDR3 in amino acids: CASSLRGVLYSNQPQHF. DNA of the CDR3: TGTGCCAGCAGCTTAAGAGGGGTGCTGTATAGCAATCAGCCCCAGCATTTT.

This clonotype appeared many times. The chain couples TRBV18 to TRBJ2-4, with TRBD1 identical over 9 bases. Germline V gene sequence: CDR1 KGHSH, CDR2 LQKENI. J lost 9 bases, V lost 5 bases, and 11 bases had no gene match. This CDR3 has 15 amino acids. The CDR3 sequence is CASSVGWTGEGIQYF. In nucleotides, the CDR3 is TGTGCCAGCTCAGTTGGATGGACAGGGGAGGGCATTCAGTACTTC.

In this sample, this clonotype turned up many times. In nucleotides, the CDR3 is TGTGCCAGCAGCGTAAACAGGGGGCAGGCCAAAAACATTCAGTACTTC. The encoded protein is CASSVNRGQAKNIQYF. V gene TRBV11-2 combines with J gene TRBJ2-4; 9 bases line up with TRBD1. Germline CDR1 is SGHAT and CDR2 is FQNNGV. V shed 5 bases and J 1 base; nucleotides not matched to a gene: 6. CDR3 length equals 16 residues.

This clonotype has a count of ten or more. The CDR3 spells CASRINSGSWREQFF. The CDR3 DNA follows: TGTGCCAGCAGAATAAACAGTGGGAGCTGGCGTGAGCAGTTCTTC. This chain links TRBV6-2 or TRBV6-3 with TRBJ2-1; D is perhaps TRBD2 (5 bases). CDR3 length: 15 amino acids. Trimming cost V 6 bases and J 9 bases, with 21 bases left between them. Germline V gene data show CDR1 as MNHEY and CDR2 as SVGEGT.